Listed below are T cell receptor beta chains from one sample, sequenced in a study of CD8+ T cells in alopecia areata. Clones were sequenced by immunoSEQ multiplex PCR, and TCRdb holds only the in-frame ones, with some missing. The sample consists of 75,000 to 100,000 clones, around 45% of them appearing once. The source material was CD4+ T cells sorted from blood. Receptors originate from a human donor with alopecia areata. CDR3s include the opening cysteine and the closing phenylalanine or tryptophan. Each record gives: V gene, CDR3 length, D gene, J gene, clone size, CDR3 protein, CDR3 DNA. D genes are given only for firm matches. The size field is filled for only some rows; it gives once, few, many or a size class.

v_call: TRBV6-6
cdr3_length: 13
d_call: NA
j_call: TRBJ2-5
clone_size: NA
cdr3_aa: CASKKEGSGTQYF
cdr3_nt: TGTGCCAGCAAGAAGGAGGGGAGTGGGACCCAGTACTTC

v_call: TRBV5-1
cdr3_length: 15
d_call: TRBD2
j_call: TRBJ2-3
clone_size: few
cdr3_aa: CASSSGLAGSDTQYF
cdr3_nt: TGCGCCAGCAGCTCAGGACTAGCGGGATCAGATACGCAGTATTTT

v_call: TRBV29-1
cdr3_length: 11
d_call: NA
j_call: TRBJ2-1
clone_size: NA
cdr3_aa: CSVDSYNEQFF
cdr3_nt: TGCAGCGTTGATAGTTACAATGAGCAGTTCTTC

v_call: TRBV7-2
cdr3_length: 15
d_call: NA
j_call: TRBJ1-1
clone_size: few
cdr3_aa: CASITRRALDTEAFF
cdr3_nt: TGTGCCAGTATAACAAGAAGGGCTTTGGACACTGAAGCTTTCTTT

v_call: TRBV30
cdr3_length: 13
d_call: TRBD1
j_call: TRBJ2-7
clone_size: NA
cdr3_aa: CASRYRGAYEQYF
cdr3_nt: TGTGCCTCTCGCTACAGGGGGGCCTACGAGCAGTACTTC

v_call: TRBV7-9
cdr3_length: 16
d_call: NA
j_call: TRBJ2-4
clone_size: NA
cdr3_aa: CASSFPGGKAKNIQYF
cdr3_nt: TGTGCCAGCAGCTTCCCGGGGGGCAAGGCCAAAAACATTCAGTACTTC

v_call: TRBV30
cdr3_length: 14
d_call: TRBD1
j_call: TRBJ1-5
clone_size: NA
cdr3_aa: CAWSVTQGGQPQHF
cdr3_nt: TGTGCCTGGAGTGTGACTCAGGGGGGGCAGCCCCAGCATTTT

v_call: TRBV29-1
cdr3_length: 13
d_call: NA
j_call: TRBJ2-7
clone_size: NA
cdr3_aa: CSASYFGVDEQYF
cdr3_nt: TGCAGCGCCAGCTATTTTGGGGTCGACGAGCAGTACTTC

v_call: TRBV11-2
cdr3_length: 14
d_call: NA
j_call: TRBJ2-5
clone_size: NA
cdr3_aa: CASNHRGRQETQYF
cdr3_nt: TGTGCCAGCAACCATAGAGGACGGCAAGAGACCCAGTACTTC

v_call: TRBV29-1
cdr3_length: 15
d_call: TRBD1
j_call: TRBJ1-4
clone_size: NA
cdr3_aa: CSVEPAGTGYEKLFF
cdr3_nt: TGCAGCGTTGAACCTGCCGGGACAGGGTATGAAAAACTGTTTTTT

v_call: TRBV30
cdr3_length: 13
d_call: NA
j_call: TRBJ1-3
clone_size: once
cdr3_aa: CAWNSISGNTIYF
cdr3_nt: TGTGCCTGGAACAGTATCTCTGGAAACACCATATATTTT

v_call: TRBV7-2
cdr3_length: 16
d_call: NA
j_call: TRBJ2-5
clone_size: NA
cdr3_aa: CASSLALDSVQGTQYF
cdr3_nt: TGTGCCAGCAGCTTAGCATTGGACAGCGTCCAAGGGACCCAGTACTTC

v_call: TRBV5-8
cdr3_length: 14
d_call: NA
j_call: TRBJ1-1
clone_size: NA
cdr3_aa: CASSWRQLLLEAFF
cdr3_nt: TGTGCCAGCAGCTGGCGACAGCTCCTCCTTGAAGCTTTCTTT

v_call: TRBV30
cdr3_length: 12
d_call: NA
j_call: TRBJ1-1
clone_size: NA
cdr3_aa: CAWSLQYTEAFF
cdr3_nt: TGTGCCTGGAGCCTTCAGTACACTGAAGCTTTCTTT

v_call: TRBV11-2
cdr3_length: 16
d_call: TRBD2
j_call: TRBJ2-3
clone_size: NA
cdr3_aa: CASSILAGGRRDTQYF
cdr3_nt: TGTGCCAGCAGCATACTAGCGGGAGGGAGGCGAGATACGCAGTATTTT

v_call: TRBV29-1
cdr3_length: 13
d_call: NA
j_call: TRBJ2-7
clone_size: NA
cdr3_aa: CSVAGTHVYEQYF
cdr3_nt: TGCAGCGTTGCAGGAACGCACGTTTACGAGCAGTACTTC

v_call: TRBV2
cdr3_length: 14
d_call: NA
j_call: TRBJ2-3
clone_size: NA
cdr3_aa: CASTGDSSTDTQYF
cdr3_nt: TGTGCCAGCACCGGGGACTCTAGCACAGATACGCAGTATTTT

v_call: TRBV29-1
cdr3_length: 14
d_call: TRBD1
j_call: TRBJ1-5
clone_size: NA
cdr3_aa: CSVKGTGINQPQHF
cdr3_nt: TGCAGCGTTAAAGGGACAGGGATTAATCAGCCCCAGCATTTT

v_call: TRBV6-5
cdr3_length: 11
d_call: NA
j_call: TRBJ1-1
clone_size: NA
cdr3_aa: CASSKGGEAFF
cdr3_nt: TGTGCCAGCAGTAAGGGGGGCGAAGCTTTCTTT

v_call: TRBV10-3
cdr3_length: 15
d_call: TRBD1
j_call: TRBJ2-5
clone_size: few
cdr3_aa: CAISEMGQGQETQYF
cdr3_nt: TGTGCCATCAGTGAGATGGGACAGGGGCAAGAGACCCAGTACTTC

v_call: TRBV19
cdr3_length: 15
d_call: NA
j_call: TRBJ2-7
clone_size: NA
cdr3_aa: CASTRTSGRGNQQYF
cdr3_nt: TGTGCCAGTACCAGGACGTCGGGTAGAGGGAACCAGCAGTACTTC

v_call: TRBV30
cdr3_length: 14
d_call: NA
j_call: TRBJ1-1
clone_size: NA
cdr3_aa: CAWSVSQGNTEAFF
cdr3_nt: TGTGCCTGGAGTGTATCGCAGGGGAACACTGAAGCTTTCTTT

v_call: TRBV7-2
cdr3_length: 14
d_call: NA
j_call: TRBJ2-1
clone_size: few
cdr3_aa: CASSLALRGNEQFF
cdr3_nt: TGTGCCAGCAGCTTAGCGCTCAGGGGCAATGAGCAGTTCTTC

v_call: TRBV6-6
cdr3_length: 10
d_call: NA
j_call: TRBJ1-2
clone_size: NA
cdr3_aa: CASMNDGYTF
cdr3_nt: TGTGCCAGCATGAACGATGGCTACACCTTC

v_call: TRBV15
cdr3_length: 13
d_call: NA
j_call: TRBJ2-7
clone_size: NA
cdr3_aa: CATAGGNSYEQYF
cdr3_nt: TGTGCCACGGCAGGGGGGAACTCCTACGAGCAGTACTTC

v_call: TRBV7-2
cdr3_length: 17
d_call: NA
j_call: TRBJ2-3
clone_size: NA
cdr3_aa: CASSLQGRVLVSDTQYF
cdr3_nt: TGTGCCAGCAGCTTACAGGGTCGGGTCCTCGTCTCAGATACGCAGTATTTT

v_call: TRBV5-6
cdr3_length: 14
d_call: NA
j_call: TRBJ1-2
clone_size: NA
cdr3_aa: CASGTWKERYGYTF
cdr3_nt: TGTGCCAGCGGAACATGGAAGGAGAGATATGGCTACACCTTC

v_call: TRBV7-2
cdr3_length: 16
d_call: TRBD1
j_call: TRBJ1-5
clone_size: NA
cdr3_aa: CASSSVGQGASQPQHF
cdr3_nt: TGTGCCAGCAGCTCCGTGGGACAGGGGGCAAGTCAGCCCCAGCATTTT

v_call: TRBV5-4
cdr3_length: 13
d_call: NA
j_call: TRBJ2-3
clone_size: few
cdr3_aa: CASSLAGTDTQYF
cdr3_nt: TGTGCCAGCAGCTTGGCGGGCACAGATACGCAGTATTTT

v_call: TRBV30
cdr3_length: 12
d_call: NA
j_call: TRBJ2-3
clone_size: NA
cdr3_aa: CAWNRDADTQYF
cdr3_nt: TGTGCCTGGAACAGGGACGCAGATACGCAGTATTTT

v_call: TRBV20-1
cdr3_length: 10
d_call: NA
j_call: TRBJ2-2
clone_size: NA
cdr3_aa: CSAGTGELFF
cdr3_nt: TGCAGTGCTGGGACCGGGGAGCTGTTTTTT

v_call: TRBV29-1
cdr3_length: 12
d_call: NA
j_call: TRBJ2-7
clone_size: once
cdr3_aa: CSVEEPGYEQYF
cdr3_nt: TGCAGCGTTGAAGAACCGGGTTACGAGCAGTACTTC

v_call: TRBV30
cdr3_length: 17
d_call: NA
j_call: TRBJ1-3
clone_size: NA
cdr3_aa: CAWSNLRTALSGNTIYF
cdr3_nt: TGTGCCTGGAGTAATTTGAGGACAGCTCTCTCTGGAAACACCATATATTTT

v_call: TRBV7-2
cdr3_length: 14
d_call: NA
j_call: TRBJ1-2
clone_size: NA
cdr3_aa: CASSPPHRTDGYTF
cdr3_nt: TGTGCCAGCAGCCCCCCACACAGGACTGATGGCTACACCTTC

v_call: TRBV15
cdr3_length: 14
d_call: NA
j_call: TRBJ2-7
clone_size: NA
cdr3_aa: CATSRDLDYYEQYF
cdr3_nt: TGTGCCACCAGCAGAGATCTAGATTACTACGAGCAGTACTTC

v_call: TRBV30
cdr3_length: 13
d_call: NA
j_call: TRBJ1-6
clone_size: few
cdr3_aa: CAWSETLGSALHF
cdr3_nt: TGTGCCTGGAGTGAAACCCTGGGTTCAGCCCTCCACTTT

v_call: TRBV20-1
cdr3_length: 11
d_call: NA
j_call: TRBJ1-1
clone_size: NA
cdr3_aa: CSAREGLQAFF
cdr3_nt: TGCAGTGCTAGAGAAGGCCTTCAAGCTTTCTTT

v_call: TRBV6-6
cdr3_length: 16
d_call: NA
j_call: TRBJ2-4
clone_size: NA
cdr3_aa: CASSSTPDTFKNIQYF
cdr3_nt: TGTGCCAGCAGTTCCACCCCGGACACCTTCAAAAACATTCAGTACTTC

v_call: TRBV30
cdr3_length: 14
d_call: NA
j_call: TRBJ1-5
clone_size: NA
cdr3_aa: CAWSRYGINQPQHF
cdr3_nt: TGTGCCTGGAGTAGATACGGAATCAATCAGCCCCAGCATTTT

v_call: TRBV29-1
cdr3_length: 12
d_call: NA
j_call: TRBJ2-1
clone_size: NA
cdr3_aa: CSVGGDYNEQFF
cdr3_nt: TGCAGCGTTGGGGGGGACTACAATGAGCAGTTCTTC

v_call: TRBV5-4
cdr3_length: 13
d_call: NA
j_call: TRBJ1-6
clone_size: once
cdr3_aa: CASSLDGNSPLHF
cdr3_nt: TGTGCCAGCAGCCTGGATGGGAATTCACCCCTCCACTTT

v_call: TRBV6-1
cdr3_length: 12
d_call: NA
j_call: TRBJ1-5
clone_size: NA
cdr3_aa: CASRPANQPQHF
cdr3_nt: TGTGCCAGCAGGCCTGCCAATCAGCCCCAGCATTTT

v_call: TRBV7-9
cdr3_length: 14
d_call: NA
j_call: TRBJ1-2
clone_size: NA
cdr3_aa: CASSQGSGVDGYTF
cdr3_nt: TGTGCCAGCAGCCAGGGGTCGGGGGTTGATGGCTACACCTTC

v_call: TRBV27
cdr3_length: 14
d_call: TRBD2
j_call: TRBJ2-7
clone_size: NA
cdr3_aa: CASGAWAGAHEQYF
cdr3_nt: TGTGCCAGCGGTGCTTGGGCGGGAGCCCACGAGCAGTACTTC

v_call: TRBV5-1
cdr3_length: 15
d_call: NA
j_call: TRBJ2-1
clone_size: NA
cdr3_aa: CASSLVGTEYNEQFF
cdr3_nt: TGCGCCAGCAGCTTGGTAGGGACGGAGTACAATGAGCAGTTCTTC

v_call: TRBV29-1
cdr3_length: 13
d_call: TRBD2
j_call: TRBJ2-1
clone_size: few
cdr3_aa: CSAPGLAGNEQFF
cdr3_nt: TGCAGCGCCCCGGGACTAGCGGGCAATGAGCAGTTCTTC

v_call: TRBV30
cdr3_length: 13
d_call: NA
j_call: TRBJ1-1
clone_size: NA
cdr3_aa: CAWTAEGNTEAFF
cdr3_nt: TGTGCCTGGACGGCGGAGGGGAACACTGAAGCTTTCTTT

v_call: TRBV2
cdr3_length: 17
d_call: TRBD2
j_call: TRBJ2-3
clone_size: few
cdr3_aa: CASSEMVAGGPTDTQYF
cdr3_nt: TGTGCCAGCAGTGAAATGGTAGCGGGAGGGCCAACAGATACGCAGTATTTT

v_call: TRBV5-4
cdr3_length: 12
d_call: TRBD1
j_call: TRBJ1-2
clone_size: NA
cdr3_aa: CASSPGTAGYTF
cdr3_nt: TGTGCCAGCAGCCCGGGGACAGCTGGCTACACCTTC

v_call: TRBV29-1
cdr3_length: 12
d_call: NA
j_call: TRBJ1-4
clone_size: NA
cdr3_aa: CSVGSGVEKLFF
cdr3_nt: TGCAGCGTTGGGTCGGGGGTAGAAAAACTGTTTTTT

v_call: TRBV2
cdr3_length: 13
d_call: NA
j_call: TRBJ2-5
clone_size: NA
cdr3_aa: CASSVGPEETQYF
cdr3_nt: TGTGCCAGCAGTGTGGGGCCTGAGGAGACCCAGTACTTC

v_call: TRBV15
cdr3_length: 13
d_call: NA
j_call: TRBJ2-7
clone_size: few
cdr3_aa: CATSRDRGYEQYF
cdr3_nt: TGTGCCACCAGCAGAGACAGGGGCTACGAGCAGTACTTC

v_call: TRBV7-2
cdr3_length: 11
d_call: NA
j_call: TRBJ1-1
clone_size: few
cdr3_aa: CASSPRQEAFF
cdr3_nt: TGTGCCAGCAGCCCTCGACAGGAGGCTTTCTTT

v_call: TRBV5-1
cdr3_length: 15
d_call: NA
j_call: TRBJ1-5
clone_size: NA
cdr3_aa: CASSLGLYSNQPQHF
cdr3_nt: TGCGCCAGCAGCTTGGGGCTATATAGCAATCAGCCCCAGCATTTT